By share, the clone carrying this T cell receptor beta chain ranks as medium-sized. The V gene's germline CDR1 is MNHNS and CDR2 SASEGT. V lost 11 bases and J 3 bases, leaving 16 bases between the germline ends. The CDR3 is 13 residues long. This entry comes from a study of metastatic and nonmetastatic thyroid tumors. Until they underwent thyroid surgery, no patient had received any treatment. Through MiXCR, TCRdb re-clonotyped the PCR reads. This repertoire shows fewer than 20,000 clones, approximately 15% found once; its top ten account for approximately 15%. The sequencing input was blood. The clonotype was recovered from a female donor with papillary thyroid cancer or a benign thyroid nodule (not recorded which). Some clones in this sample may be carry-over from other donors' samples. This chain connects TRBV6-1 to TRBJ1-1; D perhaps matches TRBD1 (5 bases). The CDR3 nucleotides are TGTGCCGCAAAGAGGGGATATGACACTGAAGCTTTCTTT. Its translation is CAAKRGYDTEAFF.